The clone carrying this TCR beta chain has at least ten counts. This CDR3 has 16 residues. Trimming removed 1 base from V and 0 bases from J; junction bases left unmatched: 3. Germline V lookup: CDR1 LNHDA, CDR2 SQIVND (reference sequence). Profiles of TCR beta VDJ and CDR3 were generated from a genomic DNA template. TCRdb re-called the reads through MiXCR, storing one row per CDR3 protein. The profile shows 150,000 to 200,000 distinct CDR3 sequences, just under 65% of them singletons. This sample was included in a study of CD8+CD57+ T cells in acquired aplastic anemia. For the study at large: Isolated CD4+ and CD8+ cells, once sorted, yielded DNA averaging about 3 ug.

J is TRBJ2-1 and V is TRBV19, with TRBD2 identical over 7 bases. Sample: sorted CD4+, CD8+, or CD8+CD57+ T cells (not recorded which) from PBMCs. The TCR was taken from a human donor in good health. CDR3 bases: TGTGCCAGTAGTATAGGCGGCGGGAGCTCCTACAATGAGCAGTTCTTC. Its translation is CASSIGGGSSYNEQFF.